The clone carrying this T cell receptor beta chain appeared a single time. The germline CDR1 and CDR2 sequences are LNHDA and SQIVND (reference sequence). The CDR3 spans 12 residues. V dropped 8 bases and J dropped 3 bases, with 11 bases sitting between them. This sample is part of a study of T cell changes during pregnancy in multiple sclerosis. Some clones are missing from TCRdb's copy, which holds only in-frame ones; the method was immunoSEQ multiplex PCR. The sample lists about 59,000 clones; 93% were seen once. The chain is built from TRBV19 and TRBJ2-7; tentative D call: TRBD1 (6 bases). Sample: CD8+ T cells from peripheral blood mononuclear cells, taken in the third trimester of pregnancy. The TCR originated in a female donor with multiple sclerosis, enrolled in a pregnancy study. The CDR3 reads CASSQGVYEQYF. The CDR3, as DNA: TGTGCCAGTTCACAGGGAGTCTACGAGCAGTACTTC.